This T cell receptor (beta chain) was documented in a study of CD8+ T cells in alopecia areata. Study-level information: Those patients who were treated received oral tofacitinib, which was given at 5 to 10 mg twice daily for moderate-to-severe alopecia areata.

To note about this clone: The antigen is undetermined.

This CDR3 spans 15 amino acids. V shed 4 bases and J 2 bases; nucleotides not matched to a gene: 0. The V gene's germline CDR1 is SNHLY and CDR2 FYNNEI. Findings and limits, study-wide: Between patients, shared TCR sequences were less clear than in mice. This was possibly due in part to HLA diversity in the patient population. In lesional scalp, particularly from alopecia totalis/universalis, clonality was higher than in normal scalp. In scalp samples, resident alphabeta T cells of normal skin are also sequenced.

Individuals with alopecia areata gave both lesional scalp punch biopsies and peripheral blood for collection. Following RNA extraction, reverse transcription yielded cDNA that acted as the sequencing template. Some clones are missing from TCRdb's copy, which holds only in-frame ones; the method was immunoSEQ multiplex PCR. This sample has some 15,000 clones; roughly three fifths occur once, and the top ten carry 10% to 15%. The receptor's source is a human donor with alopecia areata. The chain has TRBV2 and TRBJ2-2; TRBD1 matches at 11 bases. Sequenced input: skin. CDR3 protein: CASSGTGGNTGELFF. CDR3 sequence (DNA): TGTGCCAGCAGTGGGACAGGGGGCAACACCGGGGAGCTGTTTTTT.